This entry lists 27 T cell receptor beta chains sequenced from one sample in a study of graft-versus-host responses after intestinal transplantation. No antigen has been assigned to these receptors. Profiling relied on immunoSEQ multiplex PCR, and the TCRdb table lists in-frame clones only, not all of them. The data contain over 90,000 clones, roughly 89% of them singletons. The specimen was unstimulated CD4+ T cells sorted from spleen or lymph node cells, collected before transplant. The receptors were sampled from a human donor who was the organ donor for an intestinal transplant.

The CDR3 coding sequence is TGTGCCAGCAGTTTAAACGGGGTCAGCCTCAATAATCAGCCCCAGCATTTT. It yields the protein CASSLNGVSLNNQPQHF. The chain employs TRBV27 and TRBJ1-5, with no clear D. CDR3 length: 17 amino acids. Germline V gene lookup returns CDR1 MNHEY and CDR2 SMNVEV (reference sequence). V was shortened by 2 bases and J by 4 bases, with 18 bases between the two germline ends.

The chain links TRBV6-6 to TRBJ2-7; perhaps TRBD2 as D (5 bases). This CDR3 is 13 amino acids long. Germline V gene lookup returns CDR1 MNHNY and CDR2 SVGAGI (reference sequence). Deletions cut 6 bases from V and 7 bases from J, with 16 bases between. In DNA form, the CDR3 reads TGTGCCAGCAGCCGGGGAGCAGTCGTAGAGCAGTACTTC. Translation: CASSRGAVVEQYF.

The J gene is TRBJ2-1, the V gene TRBV6-6; 8 bases match TRBD2. CDR3 length: 15 residues. The V segment lost 8 bases and the J segment 6 bases; nucleotides outside the gene matches: 12. Germline CDR1 reads MNHNY; CDR2 reads SVGAGI (reference sequence). The CDR3 loop reads CASLSGGPDFNEQFF. In DNA form, the CDR3 reads TGTGCCAGCCTATCGGGGGGGCCTGATTTCAATGAGCAGTTCTTC.

The count of this clone is one. CDR3 DNA: TGTGCCAGCAGGCCGGGACTAGCGAACACCGGGGAGCTGTTTTTT. Translation: CASRPGLANTGELFF. The chain couples TRBV4-2 to TRBJ2-2; 8 bases fit TRBD2. The germline gives CDR1 LGHNA, CDR2 YNFKEQ. The CDR3 is made up of 15 amino acids. The V segment lost 6 bases and the J segment 0 bases; nucleotides outside the gene matches: 3.

The V and J genes are TRBV9 and TRBJ2-3; 9 bases fit TRBD2. J lost 3 bases, V lost 4 bases, and 9 bases had no gene match. The CDR3 runs 16 residues. Germline-derived CDR1 and CDR2 are SGDLS and YYNGEE. Written as DNA, the CDR3 is TGTGCCAGCAGCCCCCGCGGCGGGGGGGCTACAGATACGCAGTATTTT. The encoded protein is CASSPRGGGATDTQYF.

The chain is built from TRBV6-4 and TRBJ2-7; TRBD1 might be the D (6 bases). V was shortened by 9 bases and J by 3 bases, with 15 bases between the two germline ends. There are 13 residues in the CDR3. Per the germline V gene, CDR1 is MRHNA and CDR2 is SNTAGT. This chain's CDR3 is CASWGPVFYEQYF. The CDR3 DNA follows: TGTGCCAGTTGGGGGCCCGTTTTCTACGAGCAGTACTTC.

V and J are TRBV7-3 and TRBJ1-6, with D perhaps matching TRBD1 (5 bases). This CDR3 is 16 amino acids long. The V gene lost 3 bases and the J gene lost 5 bases, with 14 bases spanning the gap. CDR1 SGHTA and CDR2 FQGTGA come from the germline V gene. The CDR3 DNA is TGTGCCAGCAGCTTCGGGAGGGGCCGTAATAATTCACCCCTCCACTTT. Translating it yields CASSFGRGRNNSPLHF.

The V gene is TRBV28, the J gene TRBJ1-1; a possible D gene is TRBD1 (6 bases). CDR1 MDHEN and CDR2 SYDVKM come from the germline V gene. Trimming removed 7 bases from V and 10 bases from J, with 19 bases in between. CDR3 length: 13 amino acids. CDR3 in amino acids: CASTKDVQGVAFF. In nucleotides, the CDR3 is TGTGCCAGCACCAAAGATGTACAGGGTGTAGCTTTCTTT.

This chain connects TRBV6-5 to TRBJ2-2, with D maybe TRBD1 (6 bases). The V and J ends lost 6 bases and 1 base respectively, with 6 bases between them. The CDR3 sequence is 13 residues long. Germline V CDR1 and CDR2: MNHEY, SVGAGI. The CDR3 sequence: CASRQGNTGELFF. In DNA form, the CDR3 reads TGTGCCAGCAGACAGGGGAACACCGGGGAGCTGTTTTTT.

The chain has TRBV5-4 and TRBJ2-5; possibly TRBD2 for D (5 bases). V lost 4 bases, J lost 5 bases, and 9 bases lay in between. Germline CDR1 SGHNT, CDR2 YYREEE (reference sequence). The CDR3 consists of 12 residues. The CDR3 nucleotides are TGTGCCAGCAGCGGCTCGGGGGAGACCCAGTACTTC. This encodes CASSGSGETQYF.

This clone was seen just once. This chain connects TRBV11-2 to TRBJ2-7; D perhaps matches TRBD1 (6 bases). Germline V gives CDR1 SGHAT, CDR2 FQNNGV. V was clipped by 5 bases and J by 2 bases, with 19 bases between them. This CDR3 comprises 16 residues. The CDR3 reads CASSRPWQGPAYEQYF. CDR3 nucleotide sequence: TGTGCCAGCAGCCGTCCGTGGCAGGGGCCCGCCTACGAGCAGTACTTC.

V gene TRBV29-1 combines with J gene TRBJ1-2, with a tentative D call TRBD1 (5 bases). V was pared by 6 bases and J by 6 bases, with 17 bases between. This CDR3 spans 13 amino acids. Germline CDR1 reads SQVTM; CDR2 reads ANQGSEA. CDR3 sequence: CSVGLVGRNGYTF. CDR3 in DNA: TGCAGCGTCGGATTGGTGGGGCGCAATGGCTACACCTTC.

Concerning this clone: An end of the junction differs from the germline gene, which may be a read error. The chain recombines TRBV7-7 with TRBJ2-5; the D gene is possibly TRBD1 (5 bases). The CDR3 contains 13 residues. CDR1 SSHAT and CDR2 FNYEAQ come from the germline V gene (reference sequence). The CDR3 sequence: CASSLRGVETQYF. CDR3 DNA sequence: TGTGCTAGCAGCTTAAGGGGCGTAGAGACCCAGTACTTC. Variable domain in full (rest from reference TRBV7-7 and TRBJ2-5): GAGVSQSPRYKVTKRGQDVTLRCDPISSHATLYWYQQALGQGPEFLTYFNYEAQPDKSGLPSDRFSAERPEGSISTLTIQRTEQRDSAMYRCASSLRGVETQYFGPGTRLLVL.

The rearrangement links TRBV7-8 to TRBJ1-2; D remains ambiguous. The CDR3 length is 15 residues. CDR1 is SGHVS and CDR2 is FQNEAQ in the germline V gene. Between the trimmed V and J ends, which lost 2 bases and 4 bases, there was a span of 14 bases. CDR3 nucleotides: TGTGCCAGCAGCTTACAAGTGGAGGCTGCCTATGGCTACACCTTC. Its translation is CASSLQVEAAYGYTF.

The chain recombines TRBV14 with TRBJ1-6, with unresolved D. Germline V gives CDR1 SGHDN, CDR2 FVKESK. The CDR3 is 13 amino acids. V was shortened by 0 bases and J by 6 bases, with 3 bases between the two germline ends. The CDR3 sequence is CASSQDLNSPLHF. CDR3 DNA: TGTGCCAGCAGCCAAGACCTTAATTCACCCCTCCACTTT.

This chain connects TRBV2 to TRBJ1-6, with 7 nucleotides matching TRBD1. CDR1 is SNHLY, CDR2 FYNNEI, per germline. This CDR3 is 15 amino acids long. After removal of 6 bases from V and 7 bases from J, the junction contained 9 bases not matched to a gene. The CDR3 sequence is CASRVRDSSNSPLHF. CDR3 coding DNA: TGTGCCAGCAGAGTCCGGGACAGCTCAAATTCACCCCTCCACTTT.

The chain recombines TRBV27 with TRBJ2-3; D call uncertain. Germline loops: CDR1 MNHEY, CDR2 SMNVEV (reference sequence). The V end lost 0 bases, the J end lost 2 bases, and 6 bases lay between the germline ends. This CDR3 comprises 14 residues. In DNA form, the CDR3 reads TGTGCCAGCAGTTTATCGGCCGCCACAGATACGCAGTATTTT. This codes for CASSLSAATDTQYF.

As for this clone: One junction end does not reproduce the germline sequence, and a read error may be involved. The chain employs TRBV28 and TRBJ1-2; D is unclear. The CDR3 is 13 amino acids. Germline CDR1 and CDR2: MDHEN and SYDVKM. The CDR3 here is CASRLTANYDYTF. The CDR3 nucleotides read TGTGCCAGCAGACTCACCGCGAACTATGACTACACCTTC.

V is TRBV30 and J is TRBJ1-2, with 7 positions matching TRBD1. This CDR3 contains 14 residues. Losses at the gene ends were 0 bases for V and 5 bases for J; bases not matched to a gene: 6. The V gene's germline CDR1 is GTSNPN and CDR2 SVGIG (reference sequence). CDR3 residues: CAWSVQGSEYGYTF. The CDR3 DNA reads TGTGCCTGGAGTGTACAGGGGTCGGAGTATGGCTACACCTTC.

CDR3: CASSEKGLFRGYTF. The CDR3, as DNA: TGTGCCAGCAGTGAAAAGGGGCTTTTTCGAGGCTACACCTTC. The chain combines TRBV6-5 with TRBJ1-2; a possible D gene is TRBD1 (5 bases). V dropped 5 bases and J dropped 8 bases, with 18 bases sitting between them. Germline CDR1 and CDR2: MNHEY and SVGAGI. The CDR3 has 14 residues.

This clone was seen just once. This chain connects TRBV4-3 to TRBJ2-7; 12 bases align to TRBD2. Germline CDR1 reads LGHNA; CDR2 reads YSLEER. CDR3 length: 17 amino acids. The V segment lost 0 bases and the J segment 4 bases; nucleotides outside the gene matches: 7. The CDR3 DNA follows: TGCGCCAGCAGCCAAGATGCTAGCGGGGGGGCCAAGTACGAGCAGTACTTC. It is translated as CASSQDASGGAKYEQYF.

The V and J genes are TRBV9 and TRBJ1-5, with a tentative D call TRBD1 (6 bases). Germline CDR1 SGDLS, CDR2 YYNGEE. CDR3 size: 15 residues. V dropped 1 base and J dropped 7 bases, with 15 bases sitting between them. In DNA, the CDR3 is TGTGCCAGCAGCGTATCAGGGGAAACATACCAGCCCCAGCATTTT. Translated: CASSVSGETYQPQHF.

The chain couples TRBV5-6 to TRBJ1-6; D not resolved. Germline CDR1 SGHDT, CDR2 YYEEEE. CDR3 length equals 14 residues. V gave up 1 base and J gave up 5 bases, with 7 bases separating them. The CDR3 DNA reads as TGTGCCAGCAGCTTGTACATTGATAATTCACCCCTCCACTTT. Its protein is CASSLYIDNSPLHF.

The V call is TRBV7-2, the J call TRBJ2-7, with D possibly matching TRBD2 (5 bases). Germline values: CDR1 SGHTA, CDR2 FQGNSA. V dropped 1 base and J dropped 0 bases, with 19 bases sitting between them. The CDR3 is 18 amino acids. The DNA of the CDR3 is TGTGCCAGCAGCTTAGAATTCTTCCGTCGGGATTCCTCCTACGAGCAGTACTTC. It is translated as CASSLEFFRRDSSYEQYF.

J is TRBJ1-2 and V is TRBV7-2; TRBD1 agrees at 7 bases. There are 16 residues in the CDR3. The junction had 5 bases not matched to a gene; V was cut back by 1 base and J by 0 bases. Germline V CDR1 and CDR2: SGHTA, FQGNSA. In DNA, the CDR3 is TGTGCCAGCAGCTTAGTAGGCCAGGGGGCTAACTATGGCTACACCTTC. It yields the protein CASSLVGQGANYGYTF.

The V gene is TRBV6-6, the J gene TRBJ1-6; 7 bases are a match to TRBD1. Germline values: CDR1 MNHNY, CDR2 SVGAGI (reference sequence). V lost 2 bases to trimming and J lost 9 bases; unmatched junction nucleotides: 1. The CDR3 covers 13 residues. The CDR3 DNA follows: TGTGCCAGCAGTTACGACAGGGCTTCACCCCTCCACTTT. It codes for CASSYDRASPLHF.

This chain links TRBV5-5 with TRBJ1-1; no clear D. Germline values: CDR1 SGHKS, CDR2 YYEKEE (reference sequence). This CDR3 is built from 14 residues. V lost 2 bases and J 0 bases, leaving 8 bases between the germline ends. The chain's CDR3 is CASSLTAMNTEAFF. In DNA, the CDR3 is TGTGCCAGCAGCTTAACAGCCATGAACACTGAAGCTTTCTTT.